This TCR beta chain was recovered during a study of CD8 T cells in Susac syndrome. Sequencing targeted TCR beta in blood CD8+ and CD4+ T cells. Negative magnetic isolation gave CD8+ and CD4+ cells; FACS enriched CD8+ TEMRA. The junction had 11 bases not matched to a gene; V was cut back by 6 bases and J by 5 bases. Germline-derived CDR1 and CDR2 are SQVTM and ANQGSEA. This CDR3 has 14 residues. Reverse transcription of about 0.5 to 1 ug RNA was performed with random hexamers. Amplification of TCR beta CDR3 spanned 54 Vbeta and 13 Jbeta via immunoSEQ multiplex PCR. TCRdb re-called the immunoSEQ multiplex PCR reads through MiXCR, storing one row per CDR3 protein. The sample holds 150,000 or so distinct CDR3 sequences, around 94% seen once.

Specimen: CD4+ T cells from PBMCs. This clonotype originated in a human donor in good health. The chain joins TRBV29-1 to TRBJ1-1, with 8 nucleotides matching TRBD1. CDR3 sequence reads: CSVAPTGGMTEAFF. The CDR3 DNA reads TGCAGCGTCGCCCCCACAGGGGGGATGACTGAAGCTTTCTTT.